The rows below give T cell receptor beta chains drawn from one sample of a study of blood T cell repertoires in COVID-19. This table comes from immunoSEQ multiplex PCR, and its TCRdb copy is limited to in-frame clones, with some not included. Of around 170,000 clones detected, approximately 83% appear once; the ten largest clones hold less than 3.5%. The sample taken for sequencing was peripheral blood. These receptor sequences come from a woman aged 55-75 years with acute or convalescent COVID-19. Both conserved end residues are part of each CDR3.

TRBJ2-6 TRBV7-2 CASSWGGQAGANVLTF
TRBJ1-2 TRBV4-2 CASSQDPGQGYGYTF
TRBJ1-5 TRBV7-9 CASSLGWDTINQPQHF
TRBJ1-5 TRBV7-9 CASSGEHNQPQHF
TRBJ2-3 TRBV6-5 CASSKTAGADTQYF
TRBJ1-1 TRBV19 CASSTATGRTNTEAFF
TRBJ2-5 TRBV2 CASSPTDNQETQYF
TRBJ2-5 TRBV7-2 CASSLGISGGQETQYF
TRBJ2-3 TRBV28 CASSLGRDTQYF
TRBJ2-3 TRBV19 CASSIGGYTDTQYF
TRBJ1-1 TRBV6-2/TRBV6-3 CASSYVTEAFF
TRBJ1-1 TRBV7-9 CASSFFQGGQAFF
TRBJ1-2 TRBV4-1 CASSSQSGDYGYTF
TRBJ1-1 TRBV4-1 CASSTLSGAEAFF
TRBJ2-7 TRBV5-1 CASSSTGTGTYEQYF
TRBJ1-4 TRBV6-1 CASSVRGQSWNEKLFF
TRBJ1-3 TRBV3-1/TRBV3-2 CASSQDPATGSRKNTIYF
TRBJ1-2 TRBV11-2 CASSLNSYGYTF
TRBJ1-5 TRBV5-1 CASSWTGNSNQPQHF
TRBJ1-5 TRBV7-9 CASSLGGQSVLGGNQPQHF
TRBJ1-3 TRBV18 CASSPGGSHTGNTIYF
TRBJ1-1 TRBV4-3 CASSQQGPNTEAFF
TRBJ1-1 TRBV7-9 CASSAGQGGSTEAFF
TRBJ1-1 TRBV7-9 CASSPVTVGTEAFF
TRBJ1-4 TRBV5-6 CASRFVPGQATNEKLFF
TRBJ1-1 TRBV3-1/TRBV3-2 CASSQEGTGLGHTEAFF
TRBJ2-1 TRBV24-1 CATSDGGQGQNNEQFF
TRBJ1-5 TRBV18 CASSPLDSAGQPQHF
TRBJ1-1 TRBV7-8 CASSLGREATEAFF
TRBJ1-1 TRBV6-6 CASGRENTEAFF
TRBJ1-2 TRBV6-2/TRBV6-3 CASSSRRGSAMRYTF
TRBJ1-3 TRBV4-1 CASSDTYRTGNTIYF
TRBJ2-1 TRBV30 CAWSGTGVWNEQFF
TRBJ2-2 TRBV27 CASSPTSFTGELFF
TRBJ2-1 TRBV6-1 CASSDGQVLNEQFF
TRBJ1-5 TRBV18 CASSPPSGGGQPQHF
TRBJ2-5 TRBV5-1 CASSLAWPDEGTQYF
TRBJ2-7 TRBV6-1 CASSDLAGRIAYEQYF